This TCR beta chain was captured by sequencing in a study of spatial heterogeneity in lung cancer. The wider study: Every unique TCR and UMI combination, on average, appeared more than ten times in raw reads. Whole-study results and caveats: Circulating ubiquitous expanded tumor TCRs were observed more frequently at resection than at follow-up.

This clonotype was seen at least ten times. Its antigen is not known. Regarding time point: sample taken at primary tumor resection. Sequencing covered unsorted whole RNA taken from tumor, nontumor lung or frozen PBMC. TCRdb used MiXCR to reprocess the 5' RACE reads, holding one entry per CDR3 protein. The sample lists under 50,000 distinct CDR3 sequences; roughly 5.6% were seen once. There are 16 residues in the CDR3. Sequencing used PBMCs, obtained at surgery. The chain carries TRBV1 and TRBJ1-2. TRBV1 constitutes a pseudogene. This receptor was identified in a female donor with early-stage non-small cell lung cancer. CDR3: CTSSPGHHHLNYGYTF. For the CDR3, the DNA is TGCACCAGCAGCCCAGGACACCACCACCTAAACTATGGCTACACCTTC.